The clone carrying this T cell receptor beta chain occurred once. This record comes from a study of control samples from healthy donors and cancer patients. The CDR3 loop spans 15 amino acids. Germline CDR1 MDHEN, CDR2 SYDVKM. V trimming: 6 bases; J trimming: 10 bases; junction bases outside the gene matches: 10. Generated by immunoSEQ multiplex PCR, the TCRdb table keeps only in-frame clones and is missing some. The table includes 200,000 or so clones, roughly 94% detected once. The sample was blood. The chain links TRBV28 to TRBJ2-5; TRBD2 matches 14 bases. The clonotype comes from a man in his forties or fifties in good health. The CDR3 DNA reads TGTGCCAGCAGCCGCAACGGACTAGCGGGGGGAAGCCAGTACTTC. Amino acid sequence: CASSRNGLAGGSQYF.